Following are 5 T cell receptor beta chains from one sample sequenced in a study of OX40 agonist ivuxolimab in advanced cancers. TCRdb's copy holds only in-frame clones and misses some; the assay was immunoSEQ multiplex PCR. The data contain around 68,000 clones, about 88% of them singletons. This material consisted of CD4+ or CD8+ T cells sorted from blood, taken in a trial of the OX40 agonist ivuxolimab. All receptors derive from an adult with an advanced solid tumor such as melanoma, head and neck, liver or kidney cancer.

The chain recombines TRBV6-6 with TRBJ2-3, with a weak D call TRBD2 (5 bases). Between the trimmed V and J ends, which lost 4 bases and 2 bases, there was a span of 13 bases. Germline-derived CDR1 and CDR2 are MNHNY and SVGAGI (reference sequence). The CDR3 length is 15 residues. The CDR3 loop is CASSSRGSHTDTQYF. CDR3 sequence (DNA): TGTGCCAGCAGTTCACGCGGGTCCCACACAGATACGCAGTATTTT.

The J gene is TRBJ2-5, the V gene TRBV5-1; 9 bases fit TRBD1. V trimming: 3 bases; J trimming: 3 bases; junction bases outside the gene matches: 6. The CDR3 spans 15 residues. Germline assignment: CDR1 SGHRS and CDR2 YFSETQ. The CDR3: CASSSPGTGKETQYF. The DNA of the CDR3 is TGCGCCAGCAGCTCACCCGGGACAGGGAAAGAGACCCAGTACTTC.

The DNA of the CDR3 is TGTGCCAGTAGTATGACAGGGTTCTTCTCTGGAAACACCATATATTTT. Its protein product is CASSMTGFFSGNTIYF. This sequence joins TRBV19 and TRBJ1-3; TRBD1 agrees at 7 bases. Germline V gene sequence: CDR1 LNHDA, CDR2 SQIVND (reference sequence). Trimming at V came to 3 bases and at J to 0 bases, leaving 5 bases not matched to a gene. The CDR3 is made up of 16 amino acids.

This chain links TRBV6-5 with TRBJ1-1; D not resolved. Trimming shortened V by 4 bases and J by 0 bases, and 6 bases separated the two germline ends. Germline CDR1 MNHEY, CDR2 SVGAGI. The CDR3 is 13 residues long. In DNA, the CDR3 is TGTGCCAGCAGTTGGAACATGAACACTGAAGCTTTCTTT. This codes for CASSWNMNTEAFF.

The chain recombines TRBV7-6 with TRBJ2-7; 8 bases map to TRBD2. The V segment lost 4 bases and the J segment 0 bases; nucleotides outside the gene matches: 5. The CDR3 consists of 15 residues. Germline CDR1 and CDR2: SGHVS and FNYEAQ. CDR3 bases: TGTGCCAGCAGCTCTCGGGGGGGCAGCTCCTACGAGCAGTACTTC. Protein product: CASSSRGGSSYEQYF.